This entry is about one T cell receptor (beta chain). The antigen remains unidentified. V was trimmed by 6 bases and J by 1 base, leaving 14 bases between them. Germline lookup yields CDR1 SGHDT and CDR2 YYEEEE. The CDR3 is made up of 16 amino acids. Clones were read by immunoSEQ multiplex PCR, and TCRdb kept only the in-frame ones, dropping some. The table includes 80,000 to 100,000 clones, 88% detected once. This entry belongs to a study of radiotherapy plus CTLA-4 blockade in lung cancer. Study observations and caveats: Response was reportedly best predicted by early blood T cell clone dynamics, with interferon-beta.

This clonotype originated in a human donor with non-small cell lung cancer that progressed on radiotherapy plus ipilimumab. This chain uses TRBV5-6 with TRBJ2-6; D possibly matches TRBD1 or TRBD2 (7 bases each). The sequenced sample was peripheral blood, obtained from a patient treated with radiotherapy plus ipilimumab. CDR3 region: CASNQGGRSGANVLTF. CDR3 in DNA: TGTGCCAGCAACCAGGGGGGGAGATCTGGGGCCAACGTCCTGACTTTC.